Shown below are 23 T cell receptor beta chains from a single sample sequenced in a study of cytomegalovirus exposure and HLA in healthy donors. It was with 60 Vbeta and 13 Jbeta primers that the PCR ran. Profiled with immunoSEQ multiplex PCR; TCRdb holds only in-frame clones, not every one. The sample contains some 110,000 clones, roughly 74% of which appear only once. The sample taken for sequencing was PBMCs. The receptors shown here come from a man aged 35 to 55 in good health and CMV-seronegative.

The J gene is TRBJ2-3, the V gene TRBV7-2, with 13 bases that match TRBD2. This CDR3 region has 16 residues. V was pared by 4 bases and J by 1 base, with 2 bases of the junction left unmatched. Germline V gene sequence: CDR1 SGHTA, CDR2 FQGNSA. This CDR3 is CASSSGTSGGTDTQYF. The CDR3 DNA is TGTGCCAGCAGCTCAGGGACTAGCGGGGGCACAGATACGCAGTATTTT.

The chain combines TRBV5-4 with TRBJ2-3, with D possibly TRBD2 on 6 matching bases. The V end lost 2 bases, the J end lost 4 bases, and 11 bases lay between the germline ends. In germline, CDR1 is SGHNT, CDR2 YYREEE (reference sequence). This CDR3 contains 14 residues. The CDR3 bases are TGTGCCAGCAGCTTCGGCGGGGCAGCAGATACGCAGTATTTT. It specifies CASSFGGAADTQYF.

The V call is TRBV15, the J call TRBJ2-7; TRBD2 is a possible D gene (6 bases). Trimming left V 0 bases short and J 2 bases short, with 11 bases between. The CDR3 extends over 15 amino acids. CDR1 LNHNV and CDR2 YYDKDF come from the germline V gene (reference sequence). In nucleotides, the CDR3 is TGTGCCACCAGCAGAGAAATAGCGGCTACCTACGAGCAGTACTTC. Protein product: CATSREIAATYEQYF.

The V and J genes are TRBV18 and TRBJ2-7; perhaps TRBD2 as D (6 bases). CDR3 length: 14 amino acids. Per germline, CDR1 KGHSH and CDR2 LQKENI. V gave up 8 bases and J gave up 6 bases, with 20 bases separating them. CDR3 loop: CASVTGLSTSEQYF. The CDR3 DNA reads as TGTGCCAGCGTGACGGGACTCTCCACCTCCGAGCAGTACTTC.

The table lists this clone with a count of one. The chain is built from TRBV5-1 and TRBJ2-1, with a weak D call TRBD2 (6 bases). The V end lost 5 bases, the J end lost 8 bases, and 14 bases lay between the germline ends. The germline CDR1 and CDR2 sequences are SGHRS and YFSETQ. This CDR3 has 13 residues. The CDR3 here is CASRLAVKDEQFF. CDR3 in DNA: TGCGCCAGCAGATTAGCGGTCAAGGATGAGCAGTTCTTC.

This chain uses TRBV2 with TRBJ1-1, with D maybe TRBD1 (5 bases). Germline CDR1 is SNHLY and CDR2 is FYNNEI. The V end lost 1 base, the J end lost 11 bases, and 14 bases lay between the germline ends. The CDR3 totals 13 residues. The CDR3 loop reads CASSEEEGRGAFF. In DNA form, the CDR3 reads TGTGCCAGCAGTGAAGAGGAGGGGCGGGGGGCTTTCTTT.

V usage is TRBV19 and J usage is TRBJ1-1, with D uncertain. Trimming stripped 3 bases from V and 3 bases from J, with 8 bases between. The CDR3 contains 13 residues. In germline, CDR1 is LNHDA, CDR2 SQIVND (reference sequence). CDR3 protein: CASSINSYTEAFF. CDR3 nucleotide sequence: TGTGCCAGTAGTATTAACAGTTACACTGAAGCTTTCTTT. The full variable domain, completed using reference TRBV19 and TRBJ1-1, is DGGITQSPKYLFRKEGQNVTLSCEQNLNHDAMYWYRQDPGQGLRLIYYSQIVNDFQKGDIAEGYSVSREKKESFPLTVTSAQKNPTAFYLCASSINSYTEAFFGQGTRLTVV.

This chain joins TRBV7-2 and TRBJ2-3; 9 bases match TRBD2. Germline CDR1 is SGHTA and CDR2 is FQGNSA. J was trimmed by 5 bases and V by 5 bases; bases with no gene match: 11. The CDR3 has 16 residues. The CDR3 sequence is CASSLGLARGVDTQYF. CDR3 DNA sequence: TGTGCCAGCAGCCTAGGACTAGCGAGGGGAGTAGATACGCAGTATTTT. Together with reference TRBV7-2 and TRBJ2-3, the CDR3 gives the full variable domain: GAGVSQSPSNKVTEKGKDVELRCDPISGHTALYWYRQSLGQGLEFLIYFQGNSAPDKSGLPSDRFSAERTGGSVSTLTIQRTQQEDSAVYLCASSLGLARGVDTQYFGPGTRLTVL.

The chain links TRBV11-2 to TRBJ2-5; 8 nucleotides align to TRBD1. Germline CDR1 reads SGHAT; CDR2 reads FQNNGV. The CDR3 sequence is 15 residues long. The trim removed 2 bases at V and 2 bases at J, leaving 4 bases unmatched. CDR3 bases: TGTGCCAGCAGCTTACCCCGGGACAGGCAAGAGACCCAGTACTTC. This gives the protein CASSLPRDRQETQYF.

The chain employs TRBV19 and TRBJ2-7, with D unresolved. The germline V and J ends were trimmed by 4 bases and 2 bases, with 9 bases remaining between them. Germline CDR1 and CDR2: LNHDA and SQIVND (reference sequence). The CDR3 is made up of 13 amino acids. CDR3 sequence reads: CASSRSEAYEQYF. In nucleotides, the CDR3 is TGTGCCAGTAGTAGAAGCGAGGCCTACGAGCAGTACTTC.

The rearrangement uses TRBV7-6 and TRBJ1-1, with 7 bases lining up with TRBD1. Germline V gene data show CDR1 as SGHVS and CDR2 as FNYEAQ. This CDR3 spans 14 amino acids. Trimming removed 1 base from V and 4 bases from J; junction bases left unmatched: 3. CDR3 loop: CASSLVGGGTEAFF. CDR3 nucleotide sequence: TGTGCCAGCAGCTTAGTAGGGGGCGGCACTGAAGCTTTCTTT.

A few counts support this clone. The chain combines TRBV7-2 with TRBJ1-6; tentatively, D is TRBD1 (5 bases). Trimming took 2 bases from V and 5 from J, leaving 10 bases between them. The CDR3 has 15 residues. Germline V gives CDR1 SGHTA, CDR2 FQGNSA. The CDR3 DNA reads as TGTGCCAGCAGCTTACAGGGCGGAAATAATTCACCCCTCCACTTT. Encoded protein: CASSLQGGNNSPLHF.

The chain recombines TRBV6-5 with TRBJ1-4, with 9 bases matching TRBD1. The CDR3 is 16 amino acids. V shed 0 bases and J 11 bases; nucleotides not matched to a gene: 10. CDR1 is MNHEY and CDR2 is SVGAGI in the germline V gene. The CDR3: CASSYSIVQGAGKLFF. The CDR3 DNA is TGTGCCAGCAGTTACTCGATAGTACAGGGGGCTGGGAAACTGTTTTTT.

CDR3 DNA: TGTGCCAGCAGCTTTAATAGCGGGGGGCGCCACAATGAGCAGTTCTTC. Translated: CASSFNSGGRHNEQFF. The J gene is TRBJ2-1, the V gene TRBV7-9; 10 bases are a match to TRBD2. Unmatched junction bases numbered 7, after V lost 3 bases and J lost 5 bases. CDR1 is SEHNR and CDR2 is FQNEAQ in the germline V gene (reference sequence). This CDR3 contains 16 residues.

This rearrangement joins TRBV6-4 to TRBJ1-2; D ambiguous. V dropped 6 bases and J dropped 3 bases, with 14 bases sitting between them. The CDR3 has 14 residues. Germline CDR1 is MRHNA and CDR2 is SNTAGT. CDR3 region: CASRNLGDHYGYTF. CDR3 sequence (DNA): TGTGCCAGCAGAAATCTCGGGGATCACTATGGCTACACCTTC.

V is TRBV6-5 and J is TRBJ2-3; D call uncertain. There are 12 residues in the CDR3. Trimming removed 2 bases at V and 6 bases at J, with 6 bases between. Per germline, CDR1 MNHEY and CDR2 SVGAGI. CDR3 in DNA: TGTGCCAGCAGTTACGATGGCGATACGCAGTATTTT. Its protein is CASSYDGDTQYF.

The V gene is TRBV10-3, the J gene TRBJ2-6; D may be TRBD1 (6 bases). Trimming took 3 bases from V and 3 from J, leaving 12 bases between them. Germline V gene data show CDR1 as ENHRY and CDR2 as SYGVKD. The CDR3 has 16 amino acids. CDR3 nucleotides: TGTGCCATCAGTGATACAGGGAAGGGTGGGGCCAACGTCCTGACTTTC. Translated, it gives CAISDTGKGGANVLTF.

The chain employs TRBV7-6 and TRBJ2-2; weak D call: TRBD2 (5 bases). The CDR3 contains 14 residues. Per germline, CDR1 SGHVS and CDR2 FNYEAQ. V was trimmed by 5 bases and J by 5 bases, leaving 12 bases between them. The CDR3 coding sequence is TGTGCCAGCAGCCCTCAAAGCGGTACCGGGGAGCTGTTTTTT. Its protein product is CASSPQSGTGELFF.

The chain links TRBV7-9 to TRBJ1-1; 8 bases line up with TRBD1. CDR3 length equals 15 residues. With 4 bases clipped from V and 5 bases from J, the junction kept 9 bases outside the gene matches. Germline values: CDR1 SEHNR, CDR2 FQNEAQ (reference sequence). CDR3 nucleotides: TGTGCCAGCAGCTCGACCACCCAGGGGGCTACTGAAGCTTTCTTT. Translation: CASSSTTQGATEAFF.

The CDR3 sequence: CASKRGASTDTQYF. CDR3 in DNA: TGTGCCAGCAAGCGGGGGGCGAGCACAGATACGCAGTATTTT. The rearrangement joins TRBV6-5 to TRBJ2-3; 9 nucleotides match TRBD2. Germline loops: CDR1 MNHEY, CDR2 SVGAGI. The CDR3 runs to 14 residues. Trimming took 7 bases from V and 0 from J; bases not matched to a gene: 2.

This clone was detected a few times. V is TRBV19 and J is TRBJ1-1, with D perhaps TRBD1 (6 bases). The CDR3 totals 15 residues. V lost 7 bases to trimming and J lost 1 base, with 16 bases between them. Germline CDR1 and CDR2: LNHDA and SQIVND (reference sequence). In nucleotides, the CDR3 is TGTGCCAGTATTCCGGACAGTGCGACGAACACTGAAGCTTTCTTT. Encoded protein: CASIPDSATNTEAFF. The full variable domain, its missing parts supplied by reference TRBV19 and TRBJ1-1, is DGGITQSPKYLFRKEGQNVTLSCEQNLNHDAMYWYRQDPGQGLRLIYYSQIVNDFQKGDIAEGYSVSREKKESFPLTVTSAQKNPTAFYLCASIPDSATNTEAFFGQGTRLTVV.

The chain couples TRBV6-6 to TRBJ2-5; tentative D call: TRBD2 (6 bases). Germline lookup yields CDR1 MNHNY and CDR2 SVGAGI (reference sequence). The length of the CDR3 is 14 residues. Trimming removed 1 base at V and 4 bases at J, with 10 bases between. The CDR3 nucleotides are TGTGCCAGCAGTTACTACGGGAGTGGAGAGACCCAGTACTTC. Its translation: CASSYYGSGETQYF.

This clone was seen more than once but under ten times. The genes are TRBV15 and TRBJ1-1; TRBD1 is a possible D gene (6 bases). Germline V gene sequence: CDR1 LNHNV, CDR2 YYDKDF (reference sequence). V was shortened by 0 bases and J by 1 base, with 12 bases between the two germline ends. This CDR3 has 16 residues. The CDR3 sequence: CATSRERQVRNTEAFF. DNA of the CDR3: TGTGCCACCAGCAGAGAACGACAGGTACGGAACACTGAAGCTTTCTTT.